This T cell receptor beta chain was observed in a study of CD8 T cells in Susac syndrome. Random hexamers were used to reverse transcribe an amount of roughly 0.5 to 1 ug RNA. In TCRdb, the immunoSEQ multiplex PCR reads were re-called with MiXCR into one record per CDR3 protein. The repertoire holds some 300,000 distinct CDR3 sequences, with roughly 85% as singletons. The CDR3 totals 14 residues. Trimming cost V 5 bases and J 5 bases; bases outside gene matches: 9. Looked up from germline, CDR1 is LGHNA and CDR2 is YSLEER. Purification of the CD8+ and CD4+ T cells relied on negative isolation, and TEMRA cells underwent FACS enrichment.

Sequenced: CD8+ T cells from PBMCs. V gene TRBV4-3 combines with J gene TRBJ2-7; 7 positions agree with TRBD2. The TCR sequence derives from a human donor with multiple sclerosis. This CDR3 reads CASSNGGGSNEQYF. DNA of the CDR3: TGCGCCAGCAGCAACGGGGGAGGGTCCAACGAGCAGTACTTC.